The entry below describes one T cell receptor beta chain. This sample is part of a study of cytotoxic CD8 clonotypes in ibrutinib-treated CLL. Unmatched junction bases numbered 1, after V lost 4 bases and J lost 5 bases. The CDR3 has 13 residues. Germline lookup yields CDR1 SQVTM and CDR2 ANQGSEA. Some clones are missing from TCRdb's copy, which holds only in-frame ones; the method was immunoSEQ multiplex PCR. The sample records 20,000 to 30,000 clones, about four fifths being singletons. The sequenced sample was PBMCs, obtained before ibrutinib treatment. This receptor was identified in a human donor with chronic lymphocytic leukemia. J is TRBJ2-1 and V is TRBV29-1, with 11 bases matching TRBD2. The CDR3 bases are TGCAGCGTTGGGGGACTAGCGGACAATGAGCAGTTCTTC. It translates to CSVGGLADNEQFF.